The entry below gives a single T cell receptor beta chain sequence along with its context. No antigen is known for it. The CDR3 has 12 amino acids. Looked up from germline, CDR1 is KGHSH and CDR2 is LQKENI. The germline V and J ends were trimmed by 6 bases and 9 bases, with 12 bases remaining between them. Each sample had at least 6.5 million PBMCs isolated. These data originate in a study of blood T cells in healthy people across ages. General study points: More naive CD4+ cells and higher diversity were found in long-lived than in aged donors.

Then a second PCR, running roughly 7 to 11 cycles, was carried out with a sample-barcoded 5' primer and a J-beta primer mix. TCRdb reanalysed the 5' RACE reads using MiXCR and keeps one entry per CDR3 protein. Of roughly 1,500,000 distinct CDR3 sequences in the sample, approximately 40% were seen once. The sequence derives from a woman under 30 in good health. The sequencing sample was made of blood. The V call is TRBV18, the J call TRBJ2-1, with a weak D call TRBD2 (5 bases). The CDR3 DNA reads TGTGCCAGCTCGAGGGCGTCGGGTGAGCAGTTCTTC. Translation: CASSRASGEQFF.